The clone carrying this TCR beta chain was counted between two and nine times. Only in-frame clones appear in the TCRdb table, and some are missing; sequencing was by immunoSEQ multiplex PCR. Of under 65,000 clones in the sample, 75% to 85% were seen once. This record comes from a study of blood T cell repertoires in COVID-19. The source material was peripheral blood. The receptor was isolated from a woman aged 55-70 years with acute or convalescent COVID-19.

CDR3 nucleotides: TGTGCCAGCAGCTCCCCGGGACAGTTGGGCGATGAGCAGTTCTTC. This gives the protein CASSSPGQLGDEQFF. The rearrangement joins TRBV7-6 to TRBJ2-1; 7 positions match TRBD1. Germline CDR1 reads SGHVS; CDR2 reads FNYEAQ. J gave up 8 bases and V 4 bases, and 11 bases lay outside the gene matches. This CDR3 has 15 residues.